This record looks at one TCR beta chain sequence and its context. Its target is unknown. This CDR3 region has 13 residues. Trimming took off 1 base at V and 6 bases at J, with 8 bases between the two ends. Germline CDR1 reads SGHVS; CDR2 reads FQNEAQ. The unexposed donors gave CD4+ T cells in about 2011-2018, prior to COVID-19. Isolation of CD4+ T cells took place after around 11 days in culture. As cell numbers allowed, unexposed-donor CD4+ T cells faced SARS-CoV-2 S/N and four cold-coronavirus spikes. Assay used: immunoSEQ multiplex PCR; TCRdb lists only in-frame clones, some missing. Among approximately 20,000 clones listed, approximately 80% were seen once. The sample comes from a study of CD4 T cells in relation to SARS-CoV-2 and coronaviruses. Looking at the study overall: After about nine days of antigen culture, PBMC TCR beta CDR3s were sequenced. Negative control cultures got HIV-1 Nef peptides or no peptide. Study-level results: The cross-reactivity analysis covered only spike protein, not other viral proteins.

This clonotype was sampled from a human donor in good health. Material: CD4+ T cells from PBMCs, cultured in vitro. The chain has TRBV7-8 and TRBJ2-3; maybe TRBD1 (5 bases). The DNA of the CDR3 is TGTGCCAGCAGCTTAGGTGGGGCTGATACGCAGTATTTT. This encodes CASSLGGADTQYF.